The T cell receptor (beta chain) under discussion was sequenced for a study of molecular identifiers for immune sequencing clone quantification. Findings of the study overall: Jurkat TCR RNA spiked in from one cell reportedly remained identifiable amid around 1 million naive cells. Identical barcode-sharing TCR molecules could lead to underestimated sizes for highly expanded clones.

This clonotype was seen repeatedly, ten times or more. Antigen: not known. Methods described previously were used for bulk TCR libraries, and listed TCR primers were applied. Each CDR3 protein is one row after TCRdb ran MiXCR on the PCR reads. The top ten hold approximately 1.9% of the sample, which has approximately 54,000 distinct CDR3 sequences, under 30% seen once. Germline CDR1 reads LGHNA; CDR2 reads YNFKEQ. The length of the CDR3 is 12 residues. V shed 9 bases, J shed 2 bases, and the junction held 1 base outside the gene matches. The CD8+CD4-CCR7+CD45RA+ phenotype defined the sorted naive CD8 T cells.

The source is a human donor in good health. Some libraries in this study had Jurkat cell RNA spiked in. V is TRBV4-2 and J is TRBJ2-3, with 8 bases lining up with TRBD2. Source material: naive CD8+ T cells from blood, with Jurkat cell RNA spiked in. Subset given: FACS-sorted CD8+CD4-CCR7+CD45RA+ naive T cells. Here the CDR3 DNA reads TGTGCCAGTAGCGGGGCCACAGATACGCAGTATTTT. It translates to CASSGATDTQYF.